Detailed here is one TCR beta chain. The target antigen is unknown. The CDR3 covers 15 residues. Germline values: CDR1 LNHDA, CDR2 SQIVND (reference sequence). V lost 1 base and J lost 4; bases outside the gene matches: 6. The source of the sample is a study of T cell responses to AZD1222 COVID-19 vaccine. Notes on the study in general: Clonal diversity was possibly underestimated, and white British individuals and females predominated among donors. Increased Spike-specific TCR breadth and depth were observed after two AZD1222 doses.

Sequencing was performed with immunoSEQ multiplex PCR; in TCRdb, only in-frame clones are kept and a portion is missing. Here the sample spans over 65,000 clones, almost 80% being singletons. The chain employs TRBV19 and TRBJ2-5, with 7 bases aligning to TRBD2. The sequencing used peripheral blood, collected on day 0 of AZD1222 vaccination. The origin of this receptor is an adult in good health. CDR3 in DNA: TGTGCCAGTAGTATAGCGGCGGGAGTGACAGAGACCCAGTACTTC. It encodes CASSIAAGVTETQYF.